This T cell receptor (beta chain) was documented in a study of control samples from healthy donors and cancer patients. Using immunoSEQ multiplex PCR, the repertoire was profiled, and TCRdb retains in-frame clones only, with some absent. The table includes fewer than 110,000 clones, approximately 90% detected once. Germline-derived CDR1 and CDR2 are MNHEY and SMNVEV (reference sequence). The V end lost 5 bases, the J end lost 8 bases, and 19 bases lay between the germline ends. The CDR3 consists of 15 residues. Sample: PBMCs. The receptor's source is a man in his sixties with lung cancer. The gene calls are TRBV27 and TRBJ1-5; D is ambiguous. The DNA for the CDR3 is TGTGCCAGCAGTGAGCTCTATCCCCCCGGAGAGCCCCAGCATTTT. Translated: CASSELYPPGEPQHF.